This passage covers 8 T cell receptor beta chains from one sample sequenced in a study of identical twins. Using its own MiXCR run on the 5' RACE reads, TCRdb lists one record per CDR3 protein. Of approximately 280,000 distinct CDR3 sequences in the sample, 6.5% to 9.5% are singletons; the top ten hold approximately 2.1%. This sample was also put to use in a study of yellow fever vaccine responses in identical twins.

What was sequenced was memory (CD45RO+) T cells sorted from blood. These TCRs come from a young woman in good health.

CDR3 DNA: TGTGCCAGCACCGTTGGGGTGAACTCTGGAAACACCATATATTTT. Protein: CASTVGVNSGNTIYF. V gene TRBV28 combines with J gene TRBJ1-3; D is ambiguous. Germline V CDR1 and CDR2: MDHEN, SYDVKM. CDR3 length equals 15 residues. Trimming cost V 7 bases and J 0 bases, with 13 bases left between them.

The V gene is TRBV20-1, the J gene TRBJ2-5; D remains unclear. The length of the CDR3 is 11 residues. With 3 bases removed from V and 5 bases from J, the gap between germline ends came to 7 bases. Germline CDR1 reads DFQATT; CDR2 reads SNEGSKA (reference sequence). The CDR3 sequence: CSASSRETQYF. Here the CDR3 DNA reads TGCAGTGCTAGTAGTAGGGAGACCCAGTACTTC.

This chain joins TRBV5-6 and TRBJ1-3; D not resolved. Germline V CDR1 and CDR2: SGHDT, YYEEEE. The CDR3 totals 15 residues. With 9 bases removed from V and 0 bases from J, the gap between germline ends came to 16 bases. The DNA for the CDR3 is TGTGCCATGGGCCCCGGGCTCCTCTCTGGAAACACCATATATTTT. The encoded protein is CAMGPGLLSGNTIYF.

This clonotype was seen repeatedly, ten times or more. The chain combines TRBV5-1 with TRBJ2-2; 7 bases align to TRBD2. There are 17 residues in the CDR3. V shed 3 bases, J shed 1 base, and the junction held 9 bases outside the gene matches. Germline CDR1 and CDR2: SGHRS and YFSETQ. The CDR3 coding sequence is TGCGCCAGCAGCTCGCTTGAGGTAGCGGGGAACACCGGGGAGCTGTTTTTT. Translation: CASSSLEVAGNTGELFF.

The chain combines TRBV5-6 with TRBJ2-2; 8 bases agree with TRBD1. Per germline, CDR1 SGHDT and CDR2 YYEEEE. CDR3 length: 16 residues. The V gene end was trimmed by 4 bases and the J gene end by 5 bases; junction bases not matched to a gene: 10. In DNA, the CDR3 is TGTGCCAGCAGCGAACTAATAGACAGGGGAACCGGGGAGCTGTTTTTT. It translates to CASSELIDRGTGELFF. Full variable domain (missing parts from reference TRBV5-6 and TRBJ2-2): DAGVTQSPTHLIKTRGQQVTLRCSPKSGHDTVSWYQQALGQGPQFIFQYYEEEERQRGNFPDRFSGHQFPNYSSELNVNALLLGDSALYLCASSELIDRGTGELFFGEGSRLTVL.

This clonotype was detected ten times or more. The chain's CDR3 is CASSFQGRRNEQYF. CDR3 coding DNA: TGTGCCAGCAGTTTCCAGGGACGAAGGAACGAGCAGTACTTC. The chain combines TRBV12-3 or TRBV12-4 with TRBJ2-7; D tentatively reads TRBD1 or TRBD2 (5 bases each). The CDR3 is made up of 14 amino acids. V was shortened by 3 bases and J by 5 bases, with 14 bases between the two germline ends.

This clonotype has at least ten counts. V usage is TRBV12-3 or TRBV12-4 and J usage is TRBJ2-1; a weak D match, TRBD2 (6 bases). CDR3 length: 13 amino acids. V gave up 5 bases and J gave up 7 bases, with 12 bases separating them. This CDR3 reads CASSLGTSNEQFF. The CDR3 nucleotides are TGTGCCAGCAGTCTTGGGACTTCTAATGAGCAGTTCTTC.

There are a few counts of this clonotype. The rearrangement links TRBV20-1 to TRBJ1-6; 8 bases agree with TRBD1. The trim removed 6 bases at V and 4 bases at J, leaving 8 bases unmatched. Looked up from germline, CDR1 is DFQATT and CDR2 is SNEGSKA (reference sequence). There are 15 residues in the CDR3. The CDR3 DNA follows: TGCAGTGCCGTTAGAGGACAGGGATATAATTCACCCCTCCACTTT. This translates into CSAVRGQGYNSPLHF.